The T cell receptor (beta chain) described here comes from a study of T cells in tuberculosis listed by TCRdb under 2018. Study-wide context: To characterize T cells specific for the mycobacterial lipid antigen glucose monomycolate (GMM), the study used CD1B tetramers together with high-throughput TCR immunosequencing. A South African clinical cohort compared IGRA-negative adolescents, IGRA-positive adolescents with latent tuberculosis and adults with active tuberculosis, fewer than 12 per group.

What the research found in general, with its limitations: Which clinical samples got chosen depended on the availability of cryopreserved specimens, and the active tuberculosis cases were adults, whereas the controls were adolescents. Smaller mean NN-distances to GMM-specific TCRs were observed in active tuberculosis TCR-alpha repertoires than in IGRA-negative controls, suggesting clonal expansion of GMM-specific TCRs. The smaller NN-distances in active tuberculosis patients were driven in part by shorter CDR3-alpha lengths, while the difference seen for TCR-beta was not statistically significant. A classifier using the diverse GMM-specific repertoire reached approximately 90% accuracy (AUROC 0.9 to 0.95), compared with around 68% accuracy using GEM motif frequencies.

At study entry, a tuberculin skin test and the QuantiFERON-TB GOLD In-Tube IGRA were used to screen adolescents for latent tuberculosis infection. Immunosequencing of unsorted cryopreserved PBMC covered, on average, about 91,000 T cells per clinical donor. Eleven high schools in the Worcester region of the Western Cape, South Africa, served as enrollment sites for adolescents aged 12 to 18 years. Some ten M. tuberculosis-infected adolescents and some ten uninfected adolescents, matched for age and sex, were selected. PBMC from adolescents were isolated by density centrifugation from freshly drawn heparinized blood and then cryopreserved. Worth noting for this clone: What this receptor recognizes is not known. Base-call qualities are not available, and no considerably larger clone is one nucleotide away.

The immunoSEQ multiplex PCR assay was used to generate TCR libraries, with TCR-beta and/or TCR-alpha/delta assays applied to each sample. The amplified TCR libraries were sequenced using the Illumina high-throughput platform. As for the authors' bioinformatics: Clustering and dimensionality reduction were performed using pairwise TCRdist distances among GMM-specific receptors from ex vivo sorted or in vitro expanded T cells. Each clinical repertoire was assigned a mean NN-distance score, defined as the average TCRdist to the nearest 10% of tetramer-positive reference sequences. GEM TCR motif frequency was calculated as the fraction of unique TCRs that matched known GEM sequences by V/J usage and CDR3 length. Linear discriminant analysis with leave-one-out cross-validation, implemented in scikit-learn, was used to classify active tuberculosis. TCRdb provides this immuneACCESS table in a form limited to in-frame rearrangements. Some clones are lacking; in checked studies, under half of them reflect an unresolved V gene, and why the rest are absent is not known. V and J calls plus clone size are reproduced from that table; the DNA served to infer D and trimming. The sample table lists tens of thousands of clones, around 96% of them with a count of one. The ten largest clones take up 7.5% of the sample.

CDR1 and CDR2, per the germline V gene (reference sequence), are SEHNR and FQNEAQ. The CDR3 holds 14 amino acids from the cysteine to the phenylalanine. The DNA shown is the 42-base CDR3, in frame from base 1. V gives up 1 base and J gives up 8 bases, and the segment between their germline ends measures 14 bases. Sequencing was carried out using PBMCs. The sequence was obtained from a donor between 10 and 35 years old with latent tuberculosis or without tuberculosis infection. The chain was built from TRBV7-9 and TRBJ1-2, and TRBD1 may be the D gene, going by 6 matching bases. The base sequence is TGTGCCAGCAGCTTAGACCAGGGGCACGAAGGCTACACCTTC. This translates into CASSLDQGHEGYTF.